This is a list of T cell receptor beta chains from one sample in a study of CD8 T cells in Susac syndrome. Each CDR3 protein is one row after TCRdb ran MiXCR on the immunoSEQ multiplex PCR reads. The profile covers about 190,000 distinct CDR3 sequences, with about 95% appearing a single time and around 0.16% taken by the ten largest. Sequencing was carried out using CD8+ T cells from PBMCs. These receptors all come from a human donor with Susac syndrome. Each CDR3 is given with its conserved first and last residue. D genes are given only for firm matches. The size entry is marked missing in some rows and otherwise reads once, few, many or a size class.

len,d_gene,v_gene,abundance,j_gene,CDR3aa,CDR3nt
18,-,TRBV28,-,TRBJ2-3,CASSPMTAGRPSTDTQYF,TGTGCCAGCAGCCCCATGACGGCAGGGAGACCGAGCACAGATACGCAGTATTTT
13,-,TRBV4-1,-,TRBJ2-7,CASSLLTGYEQYF,TGCGCCAGCAGTCTATTGACTGGCTACGAGCAGTACTTC
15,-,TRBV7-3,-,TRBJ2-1,CASSSGTDYNGGQFF,TGTGCCAGCAGCTCCGGGACGGACTACAACGGGGGGCAGTTCTTC
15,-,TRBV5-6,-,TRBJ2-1,CASSLWRAVYNEQFF,TGTGCCAGCAGCTTGTGGAGGGCTGTGTACAATGAGCAGTTCTTC
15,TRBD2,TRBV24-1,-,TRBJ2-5,CATSEQTSGSETQYF,TGTGCCACCAGTGAGCAGACTAGCGGGAGTGAGACCCAGTACTTC
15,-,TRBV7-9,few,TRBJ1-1,CASSLYPGMNTEAFF,TGTGCCAGCAGCTTATATCCAGGTATGAACACTGAAGCTTTCTTT
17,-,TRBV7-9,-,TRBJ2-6,CASSLGTWLSGANVLTF,TGTGCCAGCAGCTTAGGAACTTGGCTCTCTGGGGCCAACGTCCTGACTTTC
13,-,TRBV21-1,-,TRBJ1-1,CATLRTGNTEAFF,TGTGCCACGCTCCGGACAGGGAACACTGAAGCTTTCTTT
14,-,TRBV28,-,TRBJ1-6,CATLGQGRNSPLHF,TGTGCCACCCTCGGGCAGGGGAGAAATTCACCCCTCCACTTT
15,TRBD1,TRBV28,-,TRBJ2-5,CASSFGTGIQETQYF,TGTGCCAGCAGTTTCGGGACAGGGATCCAAGAGACCCAGTACTTC
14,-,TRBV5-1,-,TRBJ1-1,CASSLQRVNTEAFF,TGCGCCAGCAGCTTGCAGCGCGTGAACACTGAAGCTTTCTTT
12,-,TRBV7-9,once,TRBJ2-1,CASSLVLTEQFF,TGTGCCAGCAGCTTAGTCCTGACAGAGCAGTTCTTC
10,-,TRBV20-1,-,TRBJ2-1,CSASMGEQFF,TGCAGTGCTAGCATGGGTGAGCAGTTCTTC
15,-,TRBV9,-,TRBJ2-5,CASSVGGQLQETQYF,TGTGCCAGCAGCGTAGGTGGACAGCTACAAGAGACCCAGTACTTC
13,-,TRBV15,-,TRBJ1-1,CATSRLTNTEAFF,TGTGCCACCAGCAGACTTACGAACACTGAAGCTTTCTTT
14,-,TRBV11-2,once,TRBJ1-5,CASSLDWGTQPQHF,TGTGCCAGCAGCTTAGACTGGGGGACTCAGCCCCAGCATTTT
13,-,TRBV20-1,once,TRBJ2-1,CSANPLIRNEQFF,TGCAGTGCTAATCCACTAATCCGAAATGAGCAGTTCTTC